The TCR beta chain described here comes from a study of a mutant IDH1 vaccine in newly diagnosed glioma. Overall study context: Treated patients, averaging roughly 40 years, were roughly 60% male and around 40% female. Before enrollment, the patients had been treated with radiotherapy alone, temozolomide alone, or both together. Most of them had received both.

Notes on this clone: What it binds is unknown. Mismatch with germline at one junction end may stem from a read error.

The assay was immunoSEQ multiplex PCR, and TCRdb's table has in-frame clones only and misses some. The sample shows some 51,000 clones, about three quarters of them seen only once. CDR3 length: 15 residues. Germline V lookup: CDR1 SGHTA, CDR2 FQGNSA. Time point described: week 5, during vaccination. Every vaccine dose comprised 300 ug of mutant IDH1 20-mer peptide plus topical imiquimod. The sequencing used PBMCs, collected from a glioma patient whose treatment included an IDH1 peptide vaccine. This sequence joins TRBV7-2 and TRBJ1-1, with D possibly matching TRBD1 (6 bases). The sequence was obtained from a woman aged 40 to 50 with glioma. This chain's CDR3 is CASSLKWSGETEASF. The CDR3 region has the DNA TGTGCCAGCAGCTTAAAGTGGTCAGGGGAAACTGAAGCTTCCTTT.